This entry describes one TCR beta chain. Primers: 60 Vbeta forward and 13 Jbeta reverse. Here immunoSEQ multiplex PCR was the method, and the copy in TCRdb shows in-frame clones only, minus some. This table holds 160,000 or so clones, roughly 72% found once. The sample is drawn from a study of cytomegalovirus exposure and HLA in healthy donors. Healthy bone marrow donors formed the donor group. The CDR3 extends over 13 amino acids. V was pared by 2 bases and J by 1 base, with 5 bases between. Germline CDR1 and CDR2: MNHEY and SMNVEV (reference sequence). This sequence was found in a woman aged 40 to 49 in good health and CMV-seronegative. The sequenced sample was PBMCs. The V gene is TRBV27, the J gene TRBJ1-1, with no clear D. The CDR3 DNA reads TGTGCCAGCAGTTTAGGCTGGAACACTGAAGCTTTCTTT. Protein product: CASSLGWNTEAFF.